This TCR beta chain was captured by sequencing in a study of T cells in Graves' hyperthyroidism and ophthalmopathy. The wider study: Peripheral blood sampling occurred at initial diagnosis, before any treatment.

These patients, aged 18 to 65, had recently diagnosed hyperthyroidism lasting under 2 months. Patients were excluded because of uncontrolled infection, other autoimmune disease, pregnancy or lactation. This clonotype was counted ten times or more. V lost 7 bases, J lost 6 bases, and 12 bases stayed unmatched. The CDR3 totals 15 residues. CDR1 is SQVTM, CDR2 ANQGSEA, per germline. Template material for amplifying TCR beta CDR3 regions consisted of RNA transcripts. RT-PCR in the first round (using the HTBI primer set) targeted the TCR CDR3. TCRdb analysed the multiplex PCR reads with MiXCR anew, one entry per CDR3 protein. The sample records 300,000 to 400,000 distinct CDR3 sequences, roughly 13% being singletons.

V usage is TRBV29-1 and J usage is TRBJ1-5; 10 positions match TRBD1. This receptor was obtained from a woman aged 18-35 years with Graves' hyperthyroidism. Sequencing was carried out using blood. The CDR3 here is CSANWRTGGVQPQHF. The CDR3 DNA is TGCAGCGCCAACTGGCGGACAGGGGGTGTTCAGCCCCAGCATTTT.